This T cell receptor beta chain was observed in a study of cytomegalovirus exposure and HLA in healthy donors. The CDR3 extends over 20 amino acids. V dropped 2 bases and J dropped 0 bases, with 23 bases sitting between them. Germline V gives CDR1 GTSNPN, CDR2 SVGIG (reference sequence). With 60 Vbeta and 13 Jbeta primers, the PCR was carried out. Clones were sequenced by immunoSEQ multiplex PCR, and TCRdb holds only the in-frame ones, with some missing. This sample has about 120,000 clones; 70% to 80% occur once, and the top ten carry around 5%. The clonotype comes from a man in his fifties in good health and CMV-seropositive. The sequencing sample was made of PBMCs. J is TRBJ1-6 and V is TRBV30; TRBD1 might be the D (5 bases). The CDR3 reads CAWSPRGGLIFSSYNSPLHF. CDR3 in DNA: TGTGCCTGGAGTCCTCGCGGGGGACTCATTTTTAGCTCCTATAATTCACCCCTCCACTTT.